This TCR beta chain emerged from a study of T-cell reconstitution after alpha-beta-depleted transplantation in children. Study-level results: Diversity and T-cell counts at one year after transplant derived mostly from new T cells. Several hundred graft clones that had expanded were reportedly the source of alpha-beta T cells about two months after transplant. After transplant, high TCRbeta diversity at day 60 in some patients arose from surviving recipient T cells and thymic progenitors.

Germline V lookup: CDR1 MNHEY, CDR2 SVGAGI. The CDR3 sequence is 14 residues long. Trimming removed 0 bases from V and 3 bases from J, with 9 bases in between. For TCRbeta, the library was prepared with unique molecular identifiers. TCRdb re-derived calls from the PCR reads in MiXCR, one entry per CDR3 protein. Seen here are about 600,000 distinct CDR3 sequences, under 25% observed once, and the top ten hold 13% to 15%. With regard to this clonotype: The antigen remains undetermined.

The sample was PBMCs, mostly from graft donor cells, taken 360 days after TCRalphabeta/CD19-depleted stem cell transplant. This TCR derives from a boy in the first two years of life who had a stem cell transplant for acute myeloid leukemia, so the T cells may come from the graft donor. The J gene is TRBJ2-7, the V gene TRBV6-5; D is ambiguous. The CDR3 reads CASSYSSQSYEQYV. CDR3 DNA: TGTGCCAGCAGTTACTCTTCCCAGAGCTACGAGCAGTACGTC.